The rows below give T cell receptor beta chains drawn from one sample of a study of beta chain features in type 1 diabetes. Measured with immunoSEQ multiplex PCR; TCRdb has only the in-frame clones, and not every one. The sample records about 320,000 clones, about 14% being singletons. The sample consisted of central memory CD4+ T cells from blood. These receptors came from a man aged 30 to 45 in good health. Both conserved end residues are part of each CDR3. A D gene is named only where the DNA matches it firmly. Clone sizes are given selectively: once, few, many, or a class where the clone is expanded.

TRBD1 TRBJ2-5 TRBV6-1 few 13 TGTGCCAGCAGTACGGGACAGGGAGAGACCCAGTACTTC CASSTGQGETQYF
TRBD2 TRBJ2-5 TRBV7-2 few 14 TGTGCCAGCAGCCCCCAGGGACTACAAGAGACCCAGTACTTC CASSPQGLQETQYF
- TRBJ1-3 TRBV2 - 16 TGTGCCAGCAGTGAAGCAGGGAGGGCCTCTGGAAACACCATATATTTT CASSEAGRASGNTIYF
- TRBJ2-1 TRBV7-2 once 13 TGTGCCAGCAGCTCGCTGGGGGTAGGTGAGCAGTTCTTC CASSSLGVGEQFF
- TRBJ2-7 TRBV10-1 few 15 TGCGCCAGCAGTGACCGAAAGGTTTTATCCTACGAGCAGTACTTC CASSDRKVLSYEQYF
- TRBJ1-2 TRBV11-2 few 13 TGTGCCAGCAGCTTCAGGGATTTGAGTGGCTACACCTTC CASSFRDLSGYTF
- TRBJ2-3 TRBV5-4 - 14 TGTGCCAGCAGCTTGAAACAGGGCACAGATACGCAGTATTTT CASSLKQGTDTQYF
TRBD2 TRBJ2-1 TRBV7-2 few 17 TGTGCCAGCAGACGGCTAGCGGTCCGCAGCTCCTACAATGAGCAGTTCTTC CASRRLAVRSSYNEQFF
- TRBJ2-1 TRBV14 - 16 TGTGCCAGCAGCCAAGCTACGGGAGTGGGGTACAATGAGCAGTTCTTC CASSQATGVGYNEQFF
TRBD2 TRBJ2-5 TRBV7-2 many 16 TGTGCCAGCAGCTTCGGGACTAGCGGGGGCAAAGAGACCCAGTACTTC CASSFGTSGGKETQYF
- TRBJ2-7 TRBV4-3 many 16 TGCGCCAGCAGCCAAGAACAGGGGCCCGCCGGAGGGGTGCAGTACTTC CASSQEQGPAGGVQYF
- TRBJ2-4 TRBV10-3 few 13 TGTGCCATCAGTGAGTCAGCCCTTCAGGGGCGGCACTTC CAISESALQGRHF
- TRBJ1-1 TRBV11-1 once 14 TGTGCCAGCAGCTTAATGATGCGGAACACTGAAGCTTTCTTT CASSLMMRNTEAFF
TRBD2 TRBJ2-3 TRBV2 many 14 TGTGCCAGCAGGAGCGGGAGTGGCACAGATACGCAGTATTTT CASRSGSGTDTQYF
- TRBJ1-1 TRBV18 - 15 TGTGCCAGCTCGAGGGGAAACAACATGAACACTGAAGCTTTCTTT CASSRGNNMNTEAFF
- TRBJ1-6 TRBV5-4 - 18 TGTGCCAGCAGCACGCAACTTTTTCCCATGACTTTGAATTCACCCCTCCACTTT CASSTQLFPMTLNSPLHF
- TRBJ2-5 TRBV18 - 16 TGTGCCAGCTCACCACCTGTCGTGACTATTCAAGAGACCCAGTACTTC CASSPPVVTIQETQYF
- TRBJ1-1 TRBV9 - 15 TGTGCCAGCAGAGCCCTCGACGGAATGAACACTGAAGCTTTCTTT CASRALDGMNTEAFF
- TRBJ2-1 TRBV9 few 14 TGTGCCAGCAGCCCTTGGACAGACTACAATGAGCAGTTCTTC CASSPWTDYNEQFF
TRBD1 TRBJ1-2 TRBV11-3 - 13 TGTGCCAGCAGCTCGACAGGGCCCTATGGCTACACCTTC CASSSTGPYGYTF
TRBD2 TRBJ2-5 TRBV7-9 few 16 TGTGCCAGCAGCTTAGCCGCGACTAGCGGACAAGAGACCCAGTACTTC CASSLAATSGQETQYF
- TRBJ1-5 TRBV19 - 14 TGTGCCTCCAGAGAGACAGGCAGCAATCAGCCCCAGCATTTT CASRETGSNQPQHF
TRBD2 TRBJ2-2 TRBV5-6 few 15 TGTGCCAGCAGCTCCCCGGGACTAGTAACCGGGGAGCTGTTTTTT CASSSPGLVTGELFF
- TRBJ2-7 TRBV7-2 few 14 TGTGCCAGCAGCTTATCCGCGGACTCCTACGAGCAGTACTTC CASSLSADSYEQYF
- TRBJ2-6 TRBV14 - 16 TGTGCCAGCAGCCAACGGACGGGCTCTGGGGCCAACGTCCTGACTTTC CASSQRTGSGANVLTF
- TRBJ1-4 TRBV5-1 many 16 TGCGCCAGCAGCTTGGCCCCCCCGGGGGCTAATGAAAAACTGTTTTTT CASSLAPPGANEKLFF
- TRBJ2-3 TRBV2 many 14 TGTGCCAGCAGTGAATTCCTAGCGACAGATACGCAGTATTTT CASSEFLATDTQYF
TRBD2 TRBJ2-1 TRBV6-5 few 14 TGTGCCAGCAAAGGAGGACTAGCGTTGGATGAGCAGTTCTTC CASKGGLALDEQFF
TRBD2 TRBJ2-1 TRBV19 - 17 TGTGCCACCTCAGGGCTTACTACCTCTATGGGGGGGAATGAGCAGTTCTTC CATSGLTTSMGGNEQFF
- TRBJ2-1 TRBV7-2 few 14 TGTGCCAGCAGCCGGGGACCCACCTACAATGAGCAGTTCTTC CASSRGPTYNEQFF
TRBD1 TRBJ1-5 TRBV30 few 14 TGTGCCTGGGGGGGGGACAGCCTTCATCAGCCCCAGCATTTT CAWGGDSLHQPQHF
- TRBJ1-5 TRBV10-3 - 14 TGTGCCATCAGTAGAGGAGGGCAGAATCAGCCCCAGCATTTT CAISRGGQNQPQHF
TRBD1 TRBJ2-7 TRBV2 few 15 TGTGCCAGCAGTGGGACAAAGGGGGCAGGCTTCGAGCAGTACTTC CASSGTKGAGFEQYF
TRBD2 TRBJ2-1 TRBV9 - 16 TGTGCCAGCAGCTTACGACTAGCGGGGGGCTACAATGAGCAGTTCTTC CASSLRLAGGYNEQFF
- TRBJ1-2 TRBV6-5 few 14 TGTGCCAGCAGTTACTCCGGACAGAGCTATGGCTACACCTTC CASSYSGQSYGYTF
- TRBJ2-3 TRBV29-1 - 15 TGCAGCGTTGTCTCAGGGAGTTCGGGCACAGATACGCAGTATTTT CSVVSGSSGTDTQYF
- TRBJ2-3 TRBV27 - 13 TGTGCCAGCAGTTCCGGCAGAACAGATACGCAGTATTTT CASSSGRTDTQYF
- TRBJ2-3 TRBV10-1 few 15 TGCGCCGCCGAGCCCCGGCAGGCCCCCCCAGATACGCAGTATTTT CAAEPRQAPPDTQYF
- TRBJ2-7 TRBV5-1 - 12 TGCGCCAGCAGGTCGGACTTCCACGAGCAGTACTTC CASRSDFHEQYF
- TRBJ2-3 TRBV20-1 few 10 TGCAGTGCTAGAGAGAGTACGCAGTATTTT CSARESTQYF
- TRBJ1-1 TRBV6-5 few 13 TGTGCCAGCAGTAGGGACCTAGACACTGAAGCTTTCTTT CASSRDLDTEAFF
TRBD2 TRBJ2-7 TRBV25-1 few 13 TGTGCCAGCAAAGCGGGGAATCTCTACGAGCAGTACTTC CASKAGNLYEQYF
- TRBJ1-6 TRBV4-3 - 15 TGCGCCAGCAGCCAAGGGGGGATCTACAATTCACCCCTCCACTTT CASSQGGIYNSPLHF
- TRBJ1-6 TRBV6-5 few 14 TGTGCCAGCAGTTACCTTCAGGGTAATTCACCCCTCCACTTT CASSYLQGNSPLHF
- TRBJ2-1 TRBV7-3 few 14 TGTGCCAGCAGCGCCCCGGGCCCGGGCGGTGAGCAGTTCTTC CASSAPGPGGEQFF
TRBD1 TRBJ2-3 TRBV5-1 - 14 TGCGCCAGCAGCTCAGGGGGCTTCACAGATACGCAGTATTTT CASSSGGFTDTQYF
- TRBJ2-3 TRBV6-5 - 14 TGTGCCAGCAGTTACTCGTCAGGGAGGGATACGCAGTATTTT CASSYSSGRDTQYF
- TRBJ1-1 TRBV11-3 few 15 TGTGCCAGCAGCTTAGGAGAAACGATGGGGACTGAAGCTTTCTTT CASSLGETMGTEAFF
TRBD1 TRBJ2-2 TRBV5-6 - 13 TGTGCCAGCAGGCTAACAGGGGCCGGGGAGCTGTTTTTT CASRLTGAGELFF
- TRBJ1-1 TRBV18 - 13 TGTGCCAGCTCACCAACACAGACCCCTGAAGCTTTCTTT CASSPTQTPEAFF
TRBD1 TRBJ2-5 TRBV19 - 12 TGTGCCAGTAGCAGGGGGTTGGAGACCCAGTACTTC CASSRGLETQYF
- TRBJ2-2 TRBV2 - 14 TGTGCCAGCAGCGAACAGCCAAACACCGGGGAGCTGTTTTTT CASSEQPNTGELFF
- TRBJ2-1 TRBV4-2 - 20 TGTGCCAGCAGCCCGGATGCCACCCTAGGACGTTTCTTCTCCTACAATGAGCAGTTCTTC CASSPDATLGRFFSYNEQFF
TRBD1 TRBJ1-2 TRBV27 few 16 TGTGCCAGCACCCGAATCCCGACAGGGGGCGGCTATGGCTACACCTTC CASTRIPTGGGYGYTF